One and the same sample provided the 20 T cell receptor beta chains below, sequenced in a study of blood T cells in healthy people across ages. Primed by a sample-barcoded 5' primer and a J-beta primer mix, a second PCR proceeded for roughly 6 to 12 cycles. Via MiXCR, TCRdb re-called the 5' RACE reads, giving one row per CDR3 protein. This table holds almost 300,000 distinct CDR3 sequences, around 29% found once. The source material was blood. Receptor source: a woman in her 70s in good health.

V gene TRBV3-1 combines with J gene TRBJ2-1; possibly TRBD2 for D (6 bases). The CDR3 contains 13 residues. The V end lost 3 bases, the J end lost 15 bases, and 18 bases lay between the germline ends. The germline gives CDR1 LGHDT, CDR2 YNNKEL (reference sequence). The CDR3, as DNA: TGTGCCAGCAGCCAGTCGCCGGGACTTCCTTTGTTCTTC. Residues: CASSQSPGLPLFF.

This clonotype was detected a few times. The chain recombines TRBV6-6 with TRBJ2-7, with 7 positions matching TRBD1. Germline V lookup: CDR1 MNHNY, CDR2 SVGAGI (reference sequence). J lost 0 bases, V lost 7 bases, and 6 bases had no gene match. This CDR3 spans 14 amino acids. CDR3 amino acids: CASNLQGSSYEQYF. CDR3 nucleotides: TGTGCCAGCAATTTACAGGGGAGCTCCTACGAGCAGTACTTC.

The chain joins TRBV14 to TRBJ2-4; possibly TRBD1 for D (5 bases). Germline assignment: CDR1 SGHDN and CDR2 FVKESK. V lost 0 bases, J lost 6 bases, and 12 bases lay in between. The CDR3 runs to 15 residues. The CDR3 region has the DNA TGTGCCAGCAGCCAAGAAAAAGGGGTCCTAAACATTCAGTACTTC. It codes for CASSQEKGVLNIQYF.

CDR3 loop: CASLGQSSYEQYF. The CDR3 coding sequence is TGTGCCAGCCTTGGGCAGTCCTCCTACGAGCAGTACTTC. The genes are TRBV28 and TRBJ2-7; D unresolved. V lost 8 bases and J lost 0, with 11 bases in between. Germline lookup yields CDR1 MDHEN and CDR2 SYDVKM. There are 13 residues in the CDR3.

The CDR3 loop reads CASRLAGPNNEQFF. For the CDR3, the DNA is TGTGCCAGCAGGCTAGCGGGGCCTAACAATGAGCAGTTCTTC. The chain has TRBV2 and TRBJ2-1, with TRBD2 identical over 9 bases. There are 14 residues in the CDR3. The trim removed 6 bases at V and 5 bases at J, leaving 5 bases unmatched. Germline V gives CDR1 SNHLY, CDR2 FYNNEI.

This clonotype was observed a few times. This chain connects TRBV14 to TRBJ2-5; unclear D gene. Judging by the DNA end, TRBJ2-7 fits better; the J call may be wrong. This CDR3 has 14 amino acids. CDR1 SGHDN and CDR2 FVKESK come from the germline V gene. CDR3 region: CASSRLVQTYEQYF. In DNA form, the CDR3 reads TGTGCCAGCAGCCGTTTGGTACAGACCTACGAGCAGTACTTC.

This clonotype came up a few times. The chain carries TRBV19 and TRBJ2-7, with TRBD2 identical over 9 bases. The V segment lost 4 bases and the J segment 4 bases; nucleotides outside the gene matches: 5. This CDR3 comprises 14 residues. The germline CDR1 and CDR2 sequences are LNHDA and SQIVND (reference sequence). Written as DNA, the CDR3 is TGTGCCAGTAGTAAGGCGGGAGGGCCTTACGAGCAGTACTTC. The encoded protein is CASSKAGGPYEQYF.

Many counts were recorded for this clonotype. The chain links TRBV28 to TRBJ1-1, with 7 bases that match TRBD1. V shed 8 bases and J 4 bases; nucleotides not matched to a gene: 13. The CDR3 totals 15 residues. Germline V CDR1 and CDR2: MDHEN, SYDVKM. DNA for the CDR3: TGTGCCAGCTTACTTCGTAGACAGGGTAGCACTGAAGCTTTCTTT. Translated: CASLLRRQGSTEAFF. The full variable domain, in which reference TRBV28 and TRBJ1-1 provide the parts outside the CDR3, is DVKVTQSSRYLVKRTGEKVFLECVQDMDHENMFWYRQDPGLGLRLIYFSYDVKMKEKGDIPEGYSVSREKKERFSLILESASTNQTSMYLCASLLRRQGSTEAFFGQGTRLTVV.

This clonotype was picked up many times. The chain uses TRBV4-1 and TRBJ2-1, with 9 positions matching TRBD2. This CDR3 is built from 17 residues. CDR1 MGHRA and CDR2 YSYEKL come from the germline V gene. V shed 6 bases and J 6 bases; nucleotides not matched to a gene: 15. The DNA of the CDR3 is TGCGCCAGCAGTTTTCTAGCGGGGTTCGGGGGGGCCAATGAGCAGTTCTTC. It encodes CASSFLAGFGGANEQFF.

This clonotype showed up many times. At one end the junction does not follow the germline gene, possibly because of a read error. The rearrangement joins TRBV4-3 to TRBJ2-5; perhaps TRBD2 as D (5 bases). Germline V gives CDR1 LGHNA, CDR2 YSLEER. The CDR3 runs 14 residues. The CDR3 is CASSPGLDQETQYF. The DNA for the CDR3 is TGCGCCAGCAGCCCCGGACTCGACCAGGAGACCCAGTACTTC.

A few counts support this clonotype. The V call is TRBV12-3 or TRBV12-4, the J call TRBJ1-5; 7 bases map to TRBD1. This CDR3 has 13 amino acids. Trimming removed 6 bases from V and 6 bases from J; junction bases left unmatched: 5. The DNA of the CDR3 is TGTGCCAGCAGAACAGGGGCAGGTCAGCCCCAGCATTTT. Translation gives CASRTGAGQPQHF.

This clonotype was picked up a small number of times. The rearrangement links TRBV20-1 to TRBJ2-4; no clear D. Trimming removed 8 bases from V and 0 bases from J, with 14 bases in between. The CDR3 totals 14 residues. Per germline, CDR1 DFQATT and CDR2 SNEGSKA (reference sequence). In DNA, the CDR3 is TGCAGTCCCGACTCCCCTGGAGCCAAAAACATTCAGTACTTC. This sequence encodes CSPDSPGAKNIQYF.

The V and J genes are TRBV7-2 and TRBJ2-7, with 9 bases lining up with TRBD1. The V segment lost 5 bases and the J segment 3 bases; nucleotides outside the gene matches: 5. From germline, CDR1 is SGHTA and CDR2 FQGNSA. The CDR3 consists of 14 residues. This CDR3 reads CASSPDRGIYEQYF. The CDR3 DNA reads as TGTGCCAGCAGCCCGGACAGGGGAATCTACGAGCAGTACTTC. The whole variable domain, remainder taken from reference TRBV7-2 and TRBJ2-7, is GAGVSQSPSNKVTEKGKDVELRCDPISGHTALYWYRQSLGQGLEFLIYFQGNSAPDKSGLPSDRFSAERTGGSVSTLTIQRTQQEDSAVYLCASSPDRGIYEQYFGPGTRLTVT.

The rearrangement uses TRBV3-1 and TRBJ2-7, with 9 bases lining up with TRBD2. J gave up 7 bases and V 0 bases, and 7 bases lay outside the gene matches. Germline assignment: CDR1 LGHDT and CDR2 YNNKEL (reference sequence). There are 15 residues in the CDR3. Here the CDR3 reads CASSQDLAGFKEQYF. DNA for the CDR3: TGTGCCAGCAGCCAAGATCTAGCGGGGTTTAAAGAGCAGTACTTC.

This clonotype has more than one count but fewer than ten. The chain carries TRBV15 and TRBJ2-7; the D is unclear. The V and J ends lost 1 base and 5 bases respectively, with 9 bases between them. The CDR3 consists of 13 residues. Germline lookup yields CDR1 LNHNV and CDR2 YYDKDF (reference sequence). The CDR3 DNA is TGTGCCACCAGCAGAGCGGCAGCCCACGAGCAGTACTTC. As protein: CATSRAAAHEQYF.

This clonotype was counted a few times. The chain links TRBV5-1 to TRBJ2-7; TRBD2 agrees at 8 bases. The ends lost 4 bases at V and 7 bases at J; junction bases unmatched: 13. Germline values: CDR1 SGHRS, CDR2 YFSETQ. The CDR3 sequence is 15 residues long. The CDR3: CASSPTRTSSEEQYF. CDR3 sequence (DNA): TGCGCCAGCAGCCCAACCCGGACTAGCTCGGAAGAGCAGTACTTC.

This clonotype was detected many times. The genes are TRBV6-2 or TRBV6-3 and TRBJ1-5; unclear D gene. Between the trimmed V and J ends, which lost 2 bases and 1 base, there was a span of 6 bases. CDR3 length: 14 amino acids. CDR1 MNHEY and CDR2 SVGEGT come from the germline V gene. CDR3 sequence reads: CASSYLNSNQPQHF. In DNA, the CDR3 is TGTGCCAGCAGTTACCTCAACAGCAATCAGCCCCAGCATTTT.

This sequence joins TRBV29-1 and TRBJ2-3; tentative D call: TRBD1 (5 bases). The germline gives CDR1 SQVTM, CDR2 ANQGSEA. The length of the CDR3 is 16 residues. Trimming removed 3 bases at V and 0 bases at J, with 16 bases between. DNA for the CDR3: TGCAGCGTTGATAGACAAGACAGCCCTAGCACAGATACGCAGTATTTT. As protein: CSVDRQDSPSTDTQYF.

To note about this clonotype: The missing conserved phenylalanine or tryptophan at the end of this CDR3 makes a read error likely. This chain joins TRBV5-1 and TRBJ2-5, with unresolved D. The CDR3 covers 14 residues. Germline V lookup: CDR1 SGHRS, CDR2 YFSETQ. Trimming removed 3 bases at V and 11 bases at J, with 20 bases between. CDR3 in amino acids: CASSCFTPTEQQYV. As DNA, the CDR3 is TGCGCCAGCAGCTGTTTTACCCCCACCGAGCAACAGTACGTC.

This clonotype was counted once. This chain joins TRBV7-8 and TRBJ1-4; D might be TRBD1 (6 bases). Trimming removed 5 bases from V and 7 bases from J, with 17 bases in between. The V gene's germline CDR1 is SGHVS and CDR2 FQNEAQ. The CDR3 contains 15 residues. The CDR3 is CASSQRWGGAEKLFF. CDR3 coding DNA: TGTGCCAGCAGCCAGAGGTGGGGGGGCGCTGAAAAACTGTTTTTT.